This T cell receptor (beta chain) appears in the sequencing data of a study of T cell repertoires in cytomegalovirus infection. On the study more broadly: The public TCR beta signatures pointed to both CMV infection and matching HLA type. Study-wide findings and caveats: Accumulated public TCR beta family frequency recognized individuals carrying CMV together with the relevant HLA. In two of eight donors, the top clonotype was HLA-C-restricted CMV-specific.

One entry per CDR3 protein results from TCRdb running MiXCR on the reads. The repertoire includes some 230,000 distinct CDR3 sequences, roughly 22% of them detected once, and 15% to 20% sits in the top ten. This clonotype appeared a few times. Its antigen is not known. Germline CDR1 reads SGHRS; CDR2 reads YFSETQ. V trimming: 4 bases; J trimming: 6 bases; junction bases outside the gene matches: 14. The CDR3 totals 17 residues. The material sequenced was CD8+ T cells from PBMCs. This clonotype originated in a human donor in good health (CMV status not recorded). Some clones in this sample may be carry-over from other donors' samples. The chain joins TRBV5-1 to TRBJ2-4; 9 bases match TRBD2. CDR3 region: CASSPHVAGGHGNIQYF. The CDR3 coding sequence is TGCGCCAGCAGCCCCCATGTGGCGGGGGGGCACGGAAACATTCAGTACTTC. The full variable domain, its missing parts supplied by reference TRBV5-1 and TRBJ2-4, is KAGVTQTPRYLIKTRGQQVTLSCSPISGHRSVSWYQQTPGQGLQFLFEYFSETQRNKGNFPGRFSGRQFSNSRSEMNVSTLELGDSALYLCASSPHVAGGHGNIQYFGAGTRLSVL.